This T cell receptor (beta chain) was obtained from a study of T cells in localized non-small cell lung cancer. Study outcomes and limitations: Uninvolved adjacent lung, not tumor, had the highest T cell clonality. The study detected a median around 61 of the top 100 tumor clones in adjacent lung. Since sequencing was restricted to only one region of the tumor, intratumor heterogeneity remains a possibility. Patients showing higher blood T cell density tended to see longer overall survival.

Note on this clone: The antigen remains undetermined. Other DNA variants within this sample encode the same CDR3.

Produced via immunoSEQ multiplex PCR; TCRdb's table is partial and in-frame only. The table lists 70,000 to 100,000 clones, roughly 88% of them singletons. This TCR was sampled from a woman aged 35-75 years with stage II squamous cell lung carcinoma. Specimen: PBMCs, collected before any cancer treatment.

CDR3 region: CSVGGGNGYTF. The CDR3, as DNA: TGCAGCGTTGGTGGGGGTAATGGCTACACCTTC. The chain joins TRBV29-1 to TRBJ1-2; D is possibly TRBD1 (5 bases). The V end was cut by 4 bases, the J end by 6 bases, with 9 bases between. CDR1 and CDR2 from the germline V gene are SQVTM and ANQGSEA. The CDR3 has 11 amino acids.